The source of this TCR beta chain is a study of identical twins. TCRdb analysed the 5' RACE reads with MiXCR anew, one entry per CDR3 protein. The table includes some 500,000 distinct CDR3 sequences, roughly 9.5% detected once. This clonotype was seen many times. The CDR3 covers 16 residues. The germline V gene has CDR1 SGHAT and CDR2 FQNNGV. V lost 0 bases, J lost 2 bases, and 14 bases lay in between. These data also formed part of another study, on yellow fever vaccine responses in identical twins.

The source is a woman between 18 and 29 years old in good health. Specimen: PBMCs. This chain uses TRBV11-2 with TRBJ2-7, with D possibly TRBD1 on 6 matching bases. The chain's CDR3 is CASSLDGQYIAYEQYF. CDR3 bases: TGTGCCAGCAGCTTAGATGGACAGTATATAGCCTACGAGCAGTACTTC.